This T cell receptor beta chain was documented in a study of T-cell memory formation after mild COVID-19. Broader study findings: Contracting CD4+ clones were located mainly in CM and EM, and CD8+ clones in EMRA. Clones shrinking from day 15 to 85 showed even CD4/CD8 mixes; later expanders tilted CD4+.

The germline V gene has CDR1 ENHRY and CDR2 SYGVKD. This CDR3 region has 13 residues. Trimming pared 7 bases from V and 2 bases from J, leaving 11 bases between. A few counts support this clonotype. The target antigen is unknown. MiXCR was run by TCRdb on the 5' RACE reads, yielding one entry per CDR3 protein. The sample carries 150,000 to 200,000 distinct CDR3 sequences, approximately 16% recorded once. Input material: PBMCs or a T cell subset sorted from them (not recorded which). The chain employs TRBV10-3 and TRBJ2-5; D is unresolved. This clonotype was obtained from an adult woman who had mild COVID-19 (a few samples of this study predate the infection). Cell type and time point are not known. CDR3 region: CAIKSGDQETQYF. The DNA for the CDR3 is TGTGCCATCAAGTCAGGCGATCAAGAGACCCAGTACTTC.